The entry below gives a single T cell receptor (beta chain) sequence along with its context. Only one count was recorded for this clonotype. No cognate antigen has been identified for it. No quality values exist for individual bases; no much larger clone is one base distant. The library was produced with 5' RACE. Instrument used: Illumina HiSeq 2000. A universal primer binding site was added through template switching, and the final cDNA carried a unique molecular identifier so that TCR cDNA molecules could be counted accurately. Specific primers in the conserved constant-segment region were used to synthesize first-strand cDNA for TCR alpha and beta chains. To control for contamination, every cDNA library carried two barcodes: a SMART-Mk sample barcode plus Illumina barcodes. TruSeq adapter sequences, together with Illumina sample barcodes, were added in two successive PCR steps. TCR alpha and beta cDNA libraries were sequenced on the Illumina HiSeq platform with custom primers. Per the source publication's procedure: Unique molecular identifiers were extracted from raw reads with MiGEC, and CDR3 positions were determined with MiXCR. For each individual, recombination models were inferred using an EM algorithm with the repgenHMM and IGoR tools. Shared clonotype analysis was performed with the tcR package in R, normalizing sharing by the product of cloneset sizes. To study raw recombination free of thymic and clonal selection effects, out-of-frame nonproductive sequences were analyzed. Using fastp at Q25 and MiXCR, TCRdb reprocessed the public reads and kept productive beta chains. Here each entry gathers all rows of one CDR3 protein and keeps the most common genes and DNA. What appears here as the V and J calls and clone size reflects TCRdb's work, not the paper's. A total of roughly 1.6 million distinct CDR3 sequences appear in this sample, about 31% of them only once. The ten largest clonotypes hold less than 0.35% of the sample.

The data were obtained in a study of identical twins (dated by TCRdb to the mid-2010s). At the level of the whole study: The study deep-sequenced TCR alpha and beta repertoires from monozygotic twins, unrelated adults of various ages and cord blood to test whether fetal clonotypes persist. To rule out contamination, the twin experiments were replicated at different times with different library preparation protocols. General findings and caveats noted by the study authors: Fewer insertions were carried by abundant cord blood beta clonotypes; a weaker similar trend was observed in young adult naive repertoires, while no such trend was observed in memory repertoires. Because the same donors could not be followed over many years, the conclusions depended on cross-sectional statistical analysis. Zero-insertion analyses could be partly confounded by invariant T cells such as MAIT and iNKT, though diverse VJ usage argued against such confounding for most clonotypes. Compared with coincidental sharing between unrelated individuals, an excess of low generation-probability sequences was observed among out-of-frame TCR alpha sequences shared between twins. Excess twin sharing in beta out-of-frame sequences was weaker because fewer shared sequences lowered the signal-to-noise ratio. Recombination models systematically underestimated out-of-frame TCR alpha sharing in monozygotic twins but agreed with sharing between unrelated individuals.

All donors were healthy Caucasians. Specimen: cord blood. This TCR was recovered from a newborn girl in good health.

CDR3 protein: CASSLLTPSYEQYF. In nucleotides, the sequence is TGCGCCAGCAGCTTGTTAACCCCCTCCTACGAGCAGTACTTC. The chain uses TRBV5-1 and TRBJ2-7, with the D gene uncertain. The CDR3 runs 14 residues from the cysteine to the phenylalanine. The DNA shown is the 42-base CDR3, in frame from base 1. Taken from the germline V gene, the CDR1 and CDR2 loops are SGHRS and YFSETQ. V gives up 1 base and J gives up 0 bases, and the segment between their germline ends measures 8 bases.